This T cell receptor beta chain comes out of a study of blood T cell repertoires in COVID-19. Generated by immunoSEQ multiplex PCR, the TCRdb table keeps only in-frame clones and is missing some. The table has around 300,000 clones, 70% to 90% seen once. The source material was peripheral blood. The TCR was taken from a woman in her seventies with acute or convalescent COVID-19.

The CDR3 loop is CASSGRQAGSGANVLTF. The DNA of the CDR3 is TGTGCCAGCAGCGGAAGACAGGCAGGGTCTGGGGCCAACGTCCTGACTTTC. The chain recombines TRBV5-4 with TRBJ2-6; a possible D gene is TRBD1 (6 bases). The germline V gene has CDR1 SGHNT and CDR2 YYREEE (reference sequence). V dropped 4 bases and J dropped 1 base, with 15 bases sitting between them. This CDR3 region has 17 residues.